This record concerns one T cell receptor (beta chain) sequence. There are 13 residues in the CDR3. The germline gives CDR1 SGHDN, CDR2 FVKESK. The V and J ends lost 2 bases and 4 bases respectively, with 5 bases between them. The sample belongs to a study of blood T cell repertoires in COVID-19. Study background: Samples of COVID-19 (acute and convalescent) were obtained from the United States, Italy and Spain. Sources were T cells, B-cell-depleted T cells, or PBMCs; the material itself was cDNA or gDNA.

Authors' processing steps: Amplification with reference gene primers provided the estimates of nucleated cell counts. Produced via immunoSEQ multiplex PCR; TCRdb's table is partial and in-frame only. From that table come the V and J calls and clone size; the DNA was used to work out D and trimming. This sample yields under 100,000 clones, of which around 90% are seen a single time; just over 8% belongs to the top ten. The clonotype originates from a man aged 30 to 45 with acute or convalescent COVID-19. The V call is TRBV14, the J call TRBJ2-2; D unresolved. The specimen sequenced was peripheral blood. CDR3 coding DNA: TGTGCCAGCAGCCAAACTACCACCGGGGAGCTGTTTTTT. This codes for CASSQTTTGELFF.